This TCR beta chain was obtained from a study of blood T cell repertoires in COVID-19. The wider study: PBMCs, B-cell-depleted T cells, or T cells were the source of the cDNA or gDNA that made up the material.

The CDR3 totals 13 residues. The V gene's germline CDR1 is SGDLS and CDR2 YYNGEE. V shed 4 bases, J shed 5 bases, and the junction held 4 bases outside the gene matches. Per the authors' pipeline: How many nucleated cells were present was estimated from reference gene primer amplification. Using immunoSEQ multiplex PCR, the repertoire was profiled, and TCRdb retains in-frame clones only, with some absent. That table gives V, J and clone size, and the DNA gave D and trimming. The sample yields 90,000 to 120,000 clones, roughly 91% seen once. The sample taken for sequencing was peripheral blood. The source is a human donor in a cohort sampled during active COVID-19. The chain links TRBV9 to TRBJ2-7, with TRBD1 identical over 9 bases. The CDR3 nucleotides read TGTGCCAGCAGCAAGCGGGACAGGGACGAGCAGTACTTC. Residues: CASSKRDRDEQYF.